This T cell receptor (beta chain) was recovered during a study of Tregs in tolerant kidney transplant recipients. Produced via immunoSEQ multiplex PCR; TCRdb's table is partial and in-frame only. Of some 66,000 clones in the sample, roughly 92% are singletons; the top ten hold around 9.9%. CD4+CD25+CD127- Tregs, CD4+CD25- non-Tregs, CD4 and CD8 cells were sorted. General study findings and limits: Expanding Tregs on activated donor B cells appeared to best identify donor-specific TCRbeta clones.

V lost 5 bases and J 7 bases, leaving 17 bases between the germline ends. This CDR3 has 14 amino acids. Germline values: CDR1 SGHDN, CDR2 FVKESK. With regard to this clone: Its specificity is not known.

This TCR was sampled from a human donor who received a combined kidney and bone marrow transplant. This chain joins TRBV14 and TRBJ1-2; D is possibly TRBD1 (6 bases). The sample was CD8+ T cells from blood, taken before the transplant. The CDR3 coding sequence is TGTGCCAGCAGCGGACAGTCCGGGTTACCTGGCTACACCTTC. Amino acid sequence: CASSGQSGLPGYTF.